The subject of this entry is one T cell receptor beta chain. This receptor's antigen is unknown. Qualities for individual bases were not recorded, and no much larger clone is one base off. This sample stems from a study of blood T cell repertoires in COVID-19 (dated by TCRdb to the early 2020s). Regarding the study in general: Collaborator samples came from the United States, Italy and Spain and covered acute and convalescent phases of COVID-19. The prospective study material was composed of cDNA or gDNA derived from T cells, B-cell-depleted T cells, or PBMCs. The dataset comprised deeply sampled blood TCRbeta repertoires from subjects exposed to, actively infected with, or recovered from COVID-19. The repertoires were released in a freely available public database intended as a resource for research on the immune response to SARS-CoV-2. Samples were obtained from the ongoing ImmuneRACE study (first 160 participants) and from approximately 1,200 subjects provided by 6 global collaborators. A de-identified subject ID, COVID-19 status, age in years and sex were almost always included in the sample metadata. HLA class I and class II types, where available, came from metadata supplied by the sample provider rather than from assay-based typing. General findings and caveats noted by the study authors: The quantity of clinical and demographic metadata differed by source and by participant and was supplied without curation.

CDR1 is given as LNHNV and CDR2 as YYDKDF, both from the germline V gene (reference sequence). Reading from cysteine to phenylalanine, the CDR3 counts 15 amino acids. The sequence is cut down to CDR3 DNA, 45 bases in frame from base 1. Clipping removes 0 bases from V and 6 bases from J, with 7 as the unmatched junction base count. TCRbeta CDR3 regions were amplified from genomic DNA using the immunoSEQ Assay, a bias-controlled multiplex PCR. As for the authors' bioinformatics: The number of nucleated cells in each sample was estimated from the amplification of reference gene primers within the assay. To quantify the absolute abundance of each unique TCRbeta CDR3 rearrangement, sequence reads were collapsed and filtered. Productive Simpson clonality was computed per sample as the square root of Simpson's diversity index over productive rearrangements. In its TCRdb copy, this immuneACCESS table keeps in-frame sequences only and misses some clones. Where compared with another copy, unresolved V genes explain less than half of these, and the others have no known cause. V and J calls and clone size are those listed in that table; D and trimming were worked out from the DNA. In all, the sample holds some 300,000 clones, and just under 90% of those were seen once. About 2% of the sample is taken by the ten largest.

One collaborating source in Seattle enrolled patients while the patients were actively infected and followed the patients over time throughout the course of disease. The collaborating institutions used their own protocols to collect whole blood in K2EDTA tubes. For TCRbeta analysis, collaborators shipped samples in one of three forms: frozen whole blood, isolated PBMCs, or DNA extracted from either of those sample types. The receptor was derived from a woman aged 30 to 39 with COVID-19, enrolled during active disease. Sequenced: peripheral blood. The rearrangement combines TRBV15 with TRBJ2-7; the junction holds 8 bases that match TRBD1. The bases are TGTGCCACCAGCAGAGACAGGGGGCTTTTTATCGAGCAGTACTTC. Its protein is CATSRDRGLFIEQYF.